Listed below are T cell receptor beta chains from one sample, sequenced in a study of blood T cell repertoires in COVID-19. TCRdb's copy holds only in-frame clones and misses some; the assay was immunoSEQ multiplex PCR. The sample contains 100,000 to 150,000 clones, around 81% of which appear only once. Sequenced input: peripheral blood. Receptors originate from a woman in her forties or fifties with acute or convalescent COVID-19. The CDR3 runs from the conserved cysteine through the conserved F or W. D genes are given only for firm matches. Some rows have no size entry. The others give once, few or many, or a class for an expanded clone.

j_gene	abundance	len	d_gene	v_gene	CDR3nt	CDR3aa
TRBJ1-1	few	13	NA	TRBV12-3/TRBV12-4	TGTGCCAGCAGTTTGAGGGAGAACACTGAAGCTTTCTTT	CASSLRENTEAFF
TRBJ1-1	NA	12	TRBD1	TRBV30	TGTGCCTGGAGTTTGGCAGGGGGTGAGGCTTTCTTT	CAWSLAGGEAFF
TRBJ2-7	NA	14	NA	TRBV5-1	TGCGCCAGCATACTAGGACCCGGATCCTACGAGCAGTACTTC	CASILGPGSYEQYF
TRBJ1-6	NA	14	TRBD1	TRBV30	TGTGCCTGGAGTGTACGACAGGGCAATTCACCCCTCCACTTT	CAWSVRQGNSPLHF
TRBJ1-1	NA	15	TRBD1	TRBV7-9	TGTGCCAGCAGCAGCCGAACAGGGGCAGGGGGTGAAGCTTTCTTT	CASSSRTGAGGEAFF
TRBJ1-2	NA	18	NA	TRBV30	TGTGCCTGGAGTGTTAACCCGACAGTTTTTGCGGCGGGGGGTGGCTACACCTTC	CAWSVNPTVFAAGGGYTF
TRBJ1-1	NA	14	NA	TRBV3-1/TRBV3-2	TGTGCCAGCAGCCAAGCACAGGTGGGCACTGAAGCTTTCTTT	CASSQAQVGTEAFF
TRBJ2-1	NA	15	TRBD2	TRBV5-1	TGCGCCAGCAGCTTGCCTAGCGGGAACTACAATGAGCAGTTCTTC	CASSLPSGNYNEQFF
TRBJ2-1	NA	16	TRBD1	TRBV10-1	TGCGCCAGCAGTGAGCCCCCGGGACAGGGGTGGGATGAGCAGTTCTTC	CASSEPPGQGWDEQFF
TRBJ1-2	NA	14	NA	TRBV9	TGTGCCAGCAGCGTAGAGGGTCGGGGAACTGGCTACACCTTC	CASSVEGRGTGYTF